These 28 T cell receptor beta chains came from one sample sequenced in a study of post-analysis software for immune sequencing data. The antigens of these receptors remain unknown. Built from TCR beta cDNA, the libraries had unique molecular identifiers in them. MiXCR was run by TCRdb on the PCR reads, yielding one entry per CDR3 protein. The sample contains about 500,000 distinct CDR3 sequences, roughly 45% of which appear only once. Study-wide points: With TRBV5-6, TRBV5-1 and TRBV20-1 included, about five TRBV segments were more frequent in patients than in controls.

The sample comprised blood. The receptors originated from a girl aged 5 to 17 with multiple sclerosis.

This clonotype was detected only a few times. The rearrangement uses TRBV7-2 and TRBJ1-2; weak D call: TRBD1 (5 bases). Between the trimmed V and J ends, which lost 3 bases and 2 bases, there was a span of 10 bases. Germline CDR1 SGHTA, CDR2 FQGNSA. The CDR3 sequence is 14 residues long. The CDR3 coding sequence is TGTGCCAGCAGCTTCGTGGGGGGAAACTATGGCTACACCTTC. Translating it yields CASSFVGGNYGYTF.

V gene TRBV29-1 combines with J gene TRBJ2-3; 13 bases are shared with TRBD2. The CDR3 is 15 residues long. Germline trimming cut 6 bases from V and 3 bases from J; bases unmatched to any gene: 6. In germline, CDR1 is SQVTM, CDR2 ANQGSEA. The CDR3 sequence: CSVLTSGRMTDTQYF. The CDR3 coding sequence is TGCAGCGTCCTGACTAGCGGGAGGATGACAGATACGCAGTATTTT.

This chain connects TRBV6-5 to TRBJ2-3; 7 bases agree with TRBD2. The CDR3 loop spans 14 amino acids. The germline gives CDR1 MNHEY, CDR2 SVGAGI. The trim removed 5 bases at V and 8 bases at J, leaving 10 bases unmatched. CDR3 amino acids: CASSPQTGGSTQYF. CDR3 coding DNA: TGTGCCAGCAGTCCCCAAACGGGAGGAAGTACGCAGTATTTT.

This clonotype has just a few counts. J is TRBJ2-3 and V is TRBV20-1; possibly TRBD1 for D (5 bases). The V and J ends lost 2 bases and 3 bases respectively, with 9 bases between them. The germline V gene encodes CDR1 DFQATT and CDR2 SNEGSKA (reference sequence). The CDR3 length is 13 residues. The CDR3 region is CSARSRGTDTQYF. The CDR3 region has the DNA TGCAGTGCTAGAAGTAGGGGAACAGATACGCAGTATTTT.

The CDR3 region is CASSGGLRDYGYTF. DNA for the CDR3: TGTGCCAGCAGCGGGGGGCTGCGTGACTATGGCTACACCTTC. This chain links TRBV9 with TRBJ1-2, with D tentatively TRBD1 (6 bases). Germline V gene data show CDR1 as SGDLS and CDR2 as YYNGEE. The CDR3 is 14 residues long. V was shortened by 3 bases and J by 3 bases, with 12 bases between the two germline ends.

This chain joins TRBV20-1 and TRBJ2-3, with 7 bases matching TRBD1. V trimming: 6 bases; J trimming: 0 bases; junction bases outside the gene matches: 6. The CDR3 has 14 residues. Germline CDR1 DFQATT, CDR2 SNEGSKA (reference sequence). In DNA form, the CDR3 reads TGCAGTGCACCCGGGACAGCTAGCACAGATACGCAGTATTTT. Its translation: CSAPGTASTDTQYF.

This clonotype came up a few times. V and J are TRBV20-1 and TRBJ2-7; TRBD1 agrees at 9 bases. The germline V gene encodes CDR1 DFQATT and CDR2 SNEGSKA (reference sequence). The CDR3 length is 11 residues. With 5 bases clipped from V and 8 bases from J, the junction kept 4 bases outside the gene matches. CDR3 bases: TGCAGTGCTCGGACAGGGGCTCAGCAGTACTTC. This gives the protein CSARTGAQQYF.

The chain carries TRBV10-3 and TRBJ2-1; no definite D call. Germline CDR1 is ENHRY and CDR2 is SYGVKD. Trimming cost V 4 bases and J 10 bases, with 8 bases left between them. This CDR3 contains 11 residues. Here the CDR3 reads CAISGSYEQFF. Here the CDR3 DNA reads TGTGCCATCAGTGGAAGCTACGAGCAGTTCTTC.

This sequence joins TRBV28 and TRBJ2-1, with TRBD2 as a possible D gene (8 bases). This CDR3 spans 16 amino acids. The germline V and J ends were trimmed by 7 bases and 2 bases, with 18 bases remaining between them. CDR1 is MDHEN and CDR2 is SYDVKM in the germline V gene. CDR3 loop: CASTTGGQGAYNEQFF. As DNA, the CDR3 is TGTGCCAGCACCACGGGGGGGCAGGGGGCCTACAATGAGCAGTTCTTC.

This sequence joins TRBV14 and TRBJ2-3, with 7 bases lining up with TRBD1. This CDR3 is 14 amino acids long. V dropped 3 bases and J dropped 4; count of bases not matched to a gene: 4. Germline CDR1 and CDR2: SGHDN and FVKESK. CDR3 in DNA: TGTGCCAGCAGCCACGGCAGGGGGTCAGATACGCAGTATTTT. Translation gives CASSHGRGSDTQYF. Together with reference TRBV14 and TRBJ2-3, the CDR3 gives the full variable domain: EAGVTQFPSHSVIEKGQTVTLRCDPISGHDNLYWYRRVMGKEIKFLLHFVKESKQDESGMPNNRFLAERTGGTYSTLKVQPAELEDSGVYFCASSHGRGSDTQYFGPGTRLTVL.

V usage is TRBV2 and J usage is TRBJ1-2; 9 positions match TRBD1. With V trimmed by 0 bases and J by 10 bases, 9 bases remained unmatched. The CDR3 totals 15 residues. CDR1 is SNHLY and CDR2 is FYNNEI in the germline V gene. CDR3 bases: TGTGCCAGCAGTGAAGCATCCGGGACAGGGAATACCTACACCTTC. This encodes CASSEASGTGNTYTF.

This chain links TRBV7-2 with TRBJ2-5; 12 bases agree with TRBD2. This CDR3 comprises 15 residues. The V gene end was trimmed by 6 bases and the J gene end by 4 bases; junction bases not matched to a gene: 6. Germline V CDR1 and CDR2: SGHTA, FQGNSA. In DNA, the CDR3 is TGTGCCAGCAGTCTAGCGGGAGGGATGCGAGAGACCCAGTACTTC. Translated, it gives CASSLAGGMRETQYF.

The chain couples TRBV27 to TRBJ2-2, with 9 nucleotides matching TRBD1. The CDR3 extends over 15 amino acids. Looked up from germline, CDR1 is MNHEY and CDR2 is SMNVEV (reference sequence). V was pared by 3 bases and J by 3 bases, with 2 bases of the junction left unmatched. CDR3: CASSLTGGYTGELFF. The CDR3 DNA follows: TGTGCCAGCAGTTTGACAGGGGGGTACACCGGGGAGCTGTTTTTT.

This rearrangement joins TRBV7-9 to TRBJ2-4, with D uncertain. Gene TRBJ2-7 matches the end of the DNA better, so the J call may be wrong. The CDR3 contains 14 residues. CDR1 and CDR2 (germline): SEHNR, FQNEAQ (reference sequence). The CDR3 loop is CASSSPILRYEQYF. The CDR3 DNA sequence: TGTGCCAGCAGCTCCCCGATCCTGAGGTACGAGCAGTACTTC.

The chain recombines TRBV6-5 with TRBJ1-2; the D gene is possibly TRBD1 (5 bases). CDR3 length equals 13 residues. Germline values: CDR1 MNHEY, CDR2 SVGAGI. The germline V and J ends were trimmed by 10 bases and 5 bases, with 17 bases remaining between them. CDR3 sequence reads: CATLREQDYGYTF. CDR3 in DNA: TGTGCCACCCTTAGGGAACAGGATTATGGCTACACCTTC.

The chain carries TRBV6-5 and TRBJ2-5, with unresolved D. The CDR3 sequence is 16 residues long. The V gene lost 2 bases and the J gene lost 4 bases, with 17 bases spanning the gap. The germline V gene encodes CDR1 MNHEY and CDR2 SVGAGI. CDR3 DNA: TGTGCCAGCAGTTACCTTGGAGCAGAGTTTGGAGAGACCCAGTACTTC. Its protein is CASSYLGAEFGETQYF.

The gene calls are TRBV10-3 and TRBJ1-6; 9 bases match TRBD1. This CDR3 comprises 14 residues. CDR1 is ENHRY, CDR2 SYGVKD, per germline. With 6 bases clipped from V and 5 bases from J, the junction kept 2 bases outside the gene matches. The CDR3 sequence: CAISGTGNNSPLHF. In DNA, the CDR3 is TGTGCCATCAGCGGGACAGGGAATAATTCACCCCTCCACTTT.

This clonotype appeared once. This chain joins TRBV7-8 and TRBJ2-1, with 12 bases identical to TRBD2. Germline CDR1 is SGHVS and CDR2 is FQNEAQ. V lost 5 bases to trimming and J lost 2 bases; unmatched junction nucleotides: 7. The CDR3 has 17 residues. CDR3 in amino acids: CASSARRTSGAYNEQFF. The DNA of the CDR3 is TGTGCCAGCAGCGCAAGAAGGACTAGCGGGGCCTACAATGAGCAGTTCTTC.

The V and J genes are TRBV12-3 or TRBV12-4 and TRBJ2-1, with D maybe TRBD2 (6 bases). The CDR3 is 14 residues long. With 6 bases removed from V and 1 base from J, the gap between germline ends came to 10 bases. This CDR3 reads CASRPGTSYNEQFF. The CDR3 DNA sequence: TGTGCCAGCAGACCCGGGACTTCCTACAATGAGCAGTTCTTC.

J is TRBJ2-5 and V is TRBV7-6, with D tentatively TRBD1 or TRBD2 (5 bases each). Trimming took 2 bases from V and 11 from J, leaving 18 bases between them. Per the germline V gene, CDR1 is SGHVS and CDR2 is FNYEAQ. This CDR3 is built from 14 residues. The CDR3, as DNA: TGTGCCAGCAGCTTAAGGGGACCCGTCAATGAGCAGTACTTC. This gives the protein CASSLRGPVNEQYF.

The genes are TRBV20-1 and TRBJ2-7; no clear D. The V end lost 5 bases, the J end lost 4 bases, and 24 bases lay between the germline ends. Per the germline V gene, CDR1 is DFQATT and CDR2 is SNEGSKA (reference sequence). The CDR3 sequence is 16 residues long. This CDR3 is CSAPRPDGSIRYEQYF. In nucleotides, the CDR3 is TGCAGTGCTCCCAGACCGGACGGATCAATACGGTACGAGCAGTACTTC.

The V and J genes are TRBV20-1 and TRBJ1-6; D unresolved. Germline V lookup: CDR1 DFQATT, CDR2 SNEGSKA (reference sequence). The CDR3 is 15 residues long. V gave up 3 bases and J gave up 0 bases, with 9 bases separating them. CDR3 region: CSASSQSSYNSPLHF. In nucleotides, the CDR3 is TGCAGTGCTAGTTCTCAGAGCTCCTATAATTCACCCCTCCACTTT.

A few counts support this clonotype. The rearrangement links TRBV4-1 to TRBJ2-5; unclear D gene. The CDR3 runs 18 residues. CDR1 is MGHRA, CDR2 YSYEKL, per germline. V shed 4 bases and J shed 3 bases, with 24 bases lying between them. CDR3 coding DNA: TGCGCCAGCAGCCTTCGGCCGGGTCGAGGTGCAGGTGAAGAGACCCAGTACTTC. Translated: CASSLRPGRGAGEETQYF.

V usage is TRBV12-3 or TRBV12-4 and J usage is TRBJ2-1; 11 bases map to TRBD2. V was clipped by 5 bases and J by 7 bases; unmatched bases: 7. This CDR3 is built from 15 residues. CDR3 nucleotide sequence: TGTGCCAGCAGTCGGACTAGCGGGCGGTGGAATGAGCAGTTCTTC. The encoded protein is CASSRTSGRWNEQFF.

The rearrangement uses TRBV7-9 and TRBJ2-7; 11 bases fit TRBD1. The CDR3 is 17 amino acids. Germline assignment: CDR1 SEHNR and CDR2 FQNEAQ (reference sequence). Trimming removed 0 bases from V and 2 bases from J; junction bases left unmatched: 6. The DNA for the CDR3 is TGTGCCAGCAGCTTAGCGACGGGGACAGGGGGGACCTACGAGCAGTACTTC. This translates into CASSLATGTGGTYEQYF.

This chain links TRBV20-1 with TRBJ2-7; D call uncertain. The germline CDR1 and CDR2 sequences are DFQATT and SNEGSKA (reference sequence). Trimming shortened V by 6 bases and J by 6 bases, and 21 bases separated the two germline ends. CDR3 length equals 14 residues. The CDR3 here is CSAPPAGTVGEQYF. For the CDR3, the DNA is TGCAGTGCCCCACCGGCTGGAACTGTTGGCGAGCAGTACTTC.

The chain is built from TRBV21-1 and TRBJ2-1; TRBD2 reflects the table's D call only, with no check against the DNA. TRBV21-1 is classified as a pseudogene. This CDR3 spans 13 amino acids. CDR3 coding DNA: TGTGCCAGCAGCCAAAGGGTTCGGGCCTGCCAGTTCTTC. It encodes CASSQRVRACQFF.

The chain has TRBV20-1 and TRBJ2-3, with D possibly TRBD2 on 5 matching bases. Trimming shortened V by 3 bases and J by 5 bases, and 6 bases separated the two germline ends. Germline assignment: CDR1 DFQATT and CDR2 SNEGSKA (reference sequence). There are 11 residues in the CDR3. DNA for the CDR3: TGCAGTGCTAGCGGGGAAGATACGCAGTATTTT. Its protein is CSASGEDTQYF.